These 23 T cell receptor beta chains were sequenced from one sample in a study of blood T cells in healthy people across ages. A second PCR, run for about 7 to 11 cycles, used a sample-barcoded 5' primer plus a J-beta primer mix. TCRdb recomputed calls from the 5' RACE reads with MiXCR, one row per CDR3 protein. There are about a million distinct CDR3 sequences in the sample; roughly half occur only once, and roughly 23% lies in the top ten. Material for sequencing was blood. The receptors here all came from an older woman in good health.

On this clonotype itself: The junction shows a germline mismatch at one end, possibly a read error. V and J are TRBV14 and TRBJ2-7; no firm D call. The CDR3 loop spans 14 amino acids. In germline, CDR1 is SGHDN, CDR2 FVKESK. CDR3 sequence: CASSRANSFYGQYF. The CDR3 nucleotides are TGTGCCAGCAGCCGGGCCAACTCTTTCTACGGGCAGTACTTC. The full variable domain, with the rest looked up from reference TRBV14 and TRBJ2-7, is EAGVTQFPSHSVIEKGQTVTLRCDPISGHDNLYWYRRVMGKEIKFLLHFVKESKQDESGMPNNRFLAERTGGTYSTLKVQPAELEDSGVYFCASSRANSFYGQYFGPGTRLTVT.

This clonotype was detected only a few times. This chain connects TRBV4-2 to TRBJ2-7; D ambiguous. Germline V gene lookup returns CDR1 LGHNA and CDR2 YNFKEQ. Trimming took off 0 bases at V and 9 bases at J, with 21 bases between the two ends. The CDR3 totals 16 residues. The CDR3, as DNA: TGTGCCAGCAGCCAAGATGGGCGGAAAACCTCTAACGTGCAGTACTTC. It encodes CASSQDGRKTSNVQYF.

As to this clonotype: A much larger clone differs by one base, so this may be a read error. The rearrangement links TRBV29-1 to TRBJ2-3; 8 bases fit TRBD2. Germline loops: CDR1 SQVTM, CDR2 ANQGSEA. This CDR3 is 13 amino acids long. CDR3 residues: CSVATSGTGTQYF. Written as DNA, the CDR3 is TGCAGCGTGGCAACTAGCGGCACAGGTACGCAGTATTTT.

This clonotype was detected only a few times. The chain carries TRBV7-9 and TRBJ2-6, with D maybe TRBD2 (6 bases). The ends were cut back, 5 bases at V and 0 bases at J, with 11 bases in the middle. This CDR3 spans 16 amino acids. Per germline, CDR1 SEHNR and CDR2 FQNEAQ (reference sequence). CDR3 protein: CASSRDLSSGANVLTF. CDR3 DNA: TGTGCCAGCAGCCGGGACTTAAGCTCTGGGGCCAACGTCCTGACTTTC.

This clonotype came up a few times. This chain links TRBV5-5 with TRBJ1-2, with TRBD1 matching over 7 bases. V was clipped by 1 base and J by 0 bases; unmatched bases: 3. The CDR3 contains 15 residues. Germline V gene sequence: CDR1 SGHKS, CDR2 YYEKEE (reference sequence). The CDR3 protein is CASSLLGQSNYGYTF. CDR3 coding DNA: TGTGCCAGCAGCTTGTTGGGACAGTCTAACTATGGCTACACCTTC.

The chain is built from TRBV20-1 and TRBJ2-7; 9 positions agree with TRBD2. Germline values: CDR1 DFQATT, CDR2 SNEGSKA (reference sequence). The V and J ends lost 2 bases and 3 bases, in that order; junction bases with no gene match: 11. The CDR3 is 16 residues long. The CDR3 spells CSARYLAGTRIYEQYF. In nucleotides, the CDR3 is TGCAGTGCTAGATACCTAGCGGGAACTAGAATCTACGAGCAGTACTTC.

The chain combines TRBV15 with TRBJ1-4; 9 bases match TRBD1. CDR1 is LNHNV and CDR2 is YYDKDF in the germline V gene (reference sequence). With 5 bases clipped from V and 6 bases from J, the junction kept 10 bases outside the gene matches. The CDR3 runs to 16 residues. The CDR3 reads CATSHRDRVRDEKLFF. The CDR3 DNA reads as TGTGCCACCAGCCATCGGGACAGGGTGCGAGATGAAAAACTGTTTTTT.

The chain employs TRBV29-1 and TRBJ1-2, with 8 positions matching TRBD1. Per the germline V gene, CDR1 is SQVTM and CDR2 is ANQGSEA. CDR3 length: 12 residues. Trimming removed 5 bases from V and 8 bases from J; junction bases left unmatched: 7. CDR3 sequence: CSVWDRPWGYTF. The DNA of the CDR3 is TGCAGCGTTTGGGACAGGCCTTGGGGCTACACCTTC.

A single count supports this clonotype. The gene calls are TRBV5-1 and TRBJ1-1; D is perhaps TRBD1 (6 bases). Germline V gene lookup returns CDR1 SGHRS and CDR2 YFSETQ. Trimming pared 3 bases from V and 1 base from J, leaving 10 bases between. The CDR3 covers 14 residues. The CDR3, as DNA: TGCGCCAGCAGCTCATCGACAGGGAACACTGAAGCTTTCTTT. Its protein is CASSSSTGNTEAFF. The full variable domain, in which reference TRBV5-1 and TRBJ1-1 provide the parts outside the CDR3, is KAGVTQTPRYLIKTRGQQVTLSCSPISGHRSVSWYQQTPGQGLQFLFEYFSETQRNKGNFPGRFSGRQFSNSRSEMNVSTLELGDSALYLCASSSSTGNTEAFFGQGTRLTVV.

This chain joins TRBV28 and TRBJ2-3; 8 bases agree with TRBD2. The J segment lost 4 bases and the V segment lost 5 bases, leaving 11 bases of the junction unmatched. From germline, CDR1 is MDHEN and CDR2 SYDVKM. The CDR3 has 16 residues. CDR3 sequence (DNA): TGTGCCAGCAGTAGGCTTGGGACTAGTCCCCCAGATACGCAGTATTTT. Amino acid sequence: CASSRLGTSPPDTQYF. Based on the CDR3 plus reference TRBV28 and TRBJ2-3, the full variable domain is DVKVTQSSRYLVKRTGEKVFLECVQDMDHENMFWYRQDPGLGLRLIYFSYDVKMKEKGDIPEGYSVSREKKERFSLILESASTNQTSMYLCASSRLGTSPPDTQYFGPGTRLTVL.

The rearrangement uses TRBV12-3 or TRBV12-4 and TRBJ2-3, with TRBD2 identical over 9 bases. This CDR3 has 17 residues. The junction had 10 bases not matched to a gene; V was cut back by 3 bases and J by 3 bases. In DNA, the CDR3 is TGTGCCAGCAGTTTGTACGGCGGGAGGGCCGGTACAGATACGCAGTATTTT. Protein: CASSLYGGRAGTDTQYF.

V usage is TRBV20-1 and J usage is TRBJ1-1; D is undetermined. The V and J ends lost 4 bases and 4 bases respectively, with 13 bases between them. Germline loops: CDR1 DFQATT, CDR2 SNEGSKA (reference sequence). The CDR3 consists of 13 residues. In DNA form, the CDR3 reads TGCAGTGCTACCAAGGGATTGGGCACTGAAGCTTTCTTT. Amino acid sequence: CSATKGLGTEAFF.

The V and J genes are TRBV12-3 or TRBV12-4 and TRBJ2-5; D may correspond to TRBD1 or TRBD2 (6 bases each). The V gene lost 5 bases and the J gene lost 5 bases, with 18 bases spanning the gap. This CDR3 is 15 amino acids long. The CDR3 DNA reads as TGTGCCAGCAGTCCCCCAGGGGAGGTACGGGAGACCCAGTACTTC. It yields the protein CASSPPGEVRETQYF.

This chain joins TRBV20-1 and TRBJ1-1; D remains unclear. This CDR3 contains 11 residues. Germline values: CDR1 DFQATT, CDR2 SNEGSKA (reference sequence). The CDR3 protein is CSPGMNTEAFF. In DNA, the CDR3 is TGCAGCCCCGGGATGAACACTGAAGCTTTCTTT.

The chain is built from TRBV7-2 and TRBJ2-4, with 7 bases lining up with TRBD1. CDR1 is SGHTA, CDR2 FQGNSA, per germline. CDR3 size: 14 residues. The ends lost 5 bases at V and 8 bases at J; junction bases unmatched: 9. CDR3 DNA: TGTGCCAGCAGCGCGACATCGACAGGGCACATTCAGTACTTC. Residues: CASSATSTGHIQYF.

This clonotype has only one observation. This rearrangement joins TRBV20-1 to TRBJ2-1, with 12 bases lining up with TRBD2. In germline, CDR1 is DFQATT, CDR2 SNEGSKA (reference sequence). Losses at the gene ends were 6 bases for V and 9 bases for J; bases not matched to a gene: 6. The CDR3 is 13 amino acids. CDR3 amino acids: CSARTSGMIEQFF. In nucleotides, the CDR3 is TGCAGTGCGAGGACTAGCGGGATGATTGAGCAGTTCTTC.

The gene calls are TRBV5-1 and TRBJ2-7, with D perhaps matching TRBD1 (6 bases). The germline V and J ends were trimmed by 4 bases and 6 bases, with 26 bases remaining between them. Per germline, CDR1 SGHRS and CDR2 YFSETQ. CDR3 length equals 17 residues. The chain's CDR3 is CASSLGYRTGSLGEQYF. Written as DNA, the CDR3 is TGCGCCAGCAGCCTGGGGTACAGAACAGGGTCTTTGGGCGAGCAGTACTTC.

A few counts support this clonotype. The CDR3 sequence: CASSPRRIAKNIQYF. DNA of the CDR3: TGTGCCAGCAGTCCCAGGAGAATAGCCAAAAACATTCAGTACTTC. The chain joins TRBV28 to TRBJ2-4; D not certain. Trimming took 5 bases from V and 0 from J, leaving 11 bases between them. Germline assignment: CDR1 MDHEN and CDR2 SYDVKM. The CDR3 is 15 amino acids.

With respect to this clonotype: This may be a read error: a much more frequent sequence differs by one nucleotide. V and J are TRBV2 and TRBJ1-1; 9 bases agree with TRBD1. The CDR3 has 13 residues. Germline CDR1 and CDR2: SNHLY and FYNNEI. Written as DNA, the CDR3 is TGTGCCGGCAGGACAGGGGTTTACACTGAAGCTTTCTTT. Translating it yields CAGRTGVYTEAFF. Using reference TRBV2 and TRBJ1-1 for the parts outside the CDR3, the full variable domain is EPEVTQTPSHQVTQMGQEVILRCVPISNHLYFYWYRQILGQKVEFLVSFYNNEISEKSEIFDDQFSVERPDGSNFTLKIRSTKLEDSAMYFCAGRTGVYTEAFFGQGTRLTVV.

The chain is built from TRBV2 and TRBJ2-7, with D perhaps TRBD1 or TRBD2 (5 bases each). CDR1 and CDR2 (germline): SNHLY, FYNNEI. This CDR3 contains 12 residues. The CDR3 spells CATGRDDYEQYF. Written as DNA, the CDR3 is TGTGCTACGGGCAGGGACGACTACGAGCAGTACTTC.

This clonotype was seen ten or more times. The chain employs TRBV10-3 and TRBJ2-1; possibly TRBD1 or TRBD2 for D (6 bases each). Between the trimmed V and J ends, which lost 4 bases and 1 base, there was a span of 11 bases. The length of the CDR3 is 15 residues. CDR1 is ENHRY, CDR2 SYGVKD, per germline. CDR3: CAISGGGGSYNEQFF. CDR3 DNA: TGTGCCATCAGTGGAGGGGGAGGTTCCTACAATGAGCAGTTCTTC.

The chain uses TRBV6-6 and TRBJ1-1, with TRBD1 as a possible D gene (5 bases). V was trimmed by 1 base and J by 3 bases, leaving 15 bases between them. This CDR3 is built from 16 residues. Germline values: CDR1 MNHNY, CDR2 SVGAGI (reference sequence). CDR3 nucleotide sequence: TGTGCCAGCAGTTACTTTCTTCAGGGAAGGGACACTGAAGCTTTCTTT. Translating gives CASSYFLQGRDTEAFF.

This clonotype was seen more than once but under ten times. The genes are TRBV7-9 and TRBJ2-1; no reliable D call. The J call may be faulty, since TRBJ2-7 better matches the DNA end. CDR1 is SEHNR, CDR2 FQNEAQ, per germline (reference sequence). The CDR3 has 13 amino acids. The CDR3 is CASSLALASEQYF. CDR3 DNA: TGTGCCAGCAGCTTAGCTTTGGCTTCCGAGCAGTACTTC.